This record covers a single T cell receptor beta chain. Per the original methods: How many nucleated cells were present was estimated from reference gene primer amplification. Only in-frame clones appear in the TCRdb table, and some are missing; sequencing was by immunoSEQ multiplex PCR. The V and J calls and clone size are taken from that table; D and trimming were inferred from the DNA. Of 250,000 to 300,000 clones in the sample, around nine tenths were seen once. These data are taken from a study of blood T cell repertoires in COVID-19. Whole-study context: From the United States, Italy and Spain came samples of acute and convalescent COVID-19. T cells, B-cell-depleted T cells, or PBMCs provided the cDNA or gDNA that served as material.

The Seattle patients joined while their infection was active and were tracked longitudinally afterward. Germline V gene data show CDR1 as SGHRS and CDR2 as YFSETQ. The CDR3 is 15 amino acids. Trimming removed 4 bases from V and 4 bases from J; junction bases left unmatched: 6. V usage is TRBV5-1 and J usage is TRBJ1-5, with 9 bases identical to TRBD1. This receptor was obtained from a woman between 55 and 75 years old with COVID-19, enrolled during active disease. Input material: peripheral blood. The CDR3, as DNA: TGCGCCAGCAGCCGGACAGGGGATCCTAATCAGCCCCAGCATTTT. It specifies CASSRTGDPNQPQHF.